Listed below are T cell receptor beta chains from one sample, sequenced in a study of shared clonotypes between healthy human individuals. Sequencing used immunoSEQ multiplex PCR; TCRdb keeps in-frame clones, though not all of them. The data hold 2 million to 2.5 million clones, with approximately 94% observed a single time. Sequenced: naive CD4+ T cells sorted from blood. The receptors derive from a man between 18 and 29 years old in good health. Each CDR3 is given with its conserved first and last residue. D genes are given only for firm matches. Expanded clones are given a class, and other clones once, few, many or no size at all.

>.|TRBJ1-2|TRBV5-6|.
TGTGCCAGCAGCATCGGAGTGGGGAATCCCTATGGCTACACCTTC
CASSIGVGNPYGYTF
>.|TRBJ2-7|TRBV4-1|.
TGCGCCAGCAGCCAAGAAGGGGGGCAGGCACTTCAGGAGCAGTACTTC
CASSQEGGQALQEQYF
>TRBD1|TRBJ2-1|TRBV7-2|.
TGTGCCAGCAGCTTCCAAAGGACAGGGGACAATGAGCAGTTCTTC
CASSFQRTGDNEQFF
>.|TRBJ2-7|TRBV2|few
TGTGCCAGCAGTGATTTAGTTTCCCGCGAGCAGTACTTC
CASSDLVSREQYF
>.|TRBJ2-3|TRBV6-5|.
TGTGCCAGCTCCCAGCCTAGCACAGATACGCAGTATTTT
CASSQPSTDTQYF
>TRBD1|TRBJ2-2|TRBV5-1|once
TGCGCCAGCAGCTTGTACAGGGGAGAAACCGGGGAGCTGTTTTTT
CASSLYRGETGELFF
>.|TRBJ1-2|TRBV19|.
TGTGCCAGTAGTCCCCAGGGCCTCTATGGCTACACCTTC
CASSPQGLYGYTF
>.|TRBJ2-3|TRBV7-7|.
TGTGCTAGCAGCTTAGGGTTTAGCACAGATACGCAGTATTTT
CASSLGFSTDTQYF
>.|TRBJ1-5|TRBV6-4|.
TGTGCCAGCAGTGACAGAGGGTCGCGCAATCAGCCCCAGCATTTT
CASSDRGSRNQPQHF
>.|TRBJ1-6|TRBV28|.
TGTGCCAGCGGCTCCTATAATTCACCCCTCCACTTT
CASGSYNSPLHF
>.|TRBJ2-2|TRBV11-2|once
TGTGCCAGCAGCAGGGAAGTGGTGAACACCGGGGAGCTGTTTTTT
CASSREVVNTGELFF
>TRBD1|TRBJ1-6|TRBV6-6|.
TGTGCCAGCAGTTACGGGACAGGTGGCAATTCACCCCTCCACTTT
CASSYGTGGNSPLHF
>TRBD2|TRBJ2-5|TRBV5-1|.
TGCGCCAGCAGCCGTACTAGCGGGAGGCGAGAGACCCAGTACTTC
CASSRTSGRRETQYF
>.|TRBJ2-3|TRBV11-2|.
TGTGCCAGCACCTCTTTGTCTGATACGCAGTATTTT
CASTSLSDTQYF
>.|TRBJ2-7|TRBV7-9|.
TGTGCCAGCAGCCAGACCCGGGCAGGCAAGTCCTACGAGCAGTACTTC
CASSQTRAGKSYEQYF
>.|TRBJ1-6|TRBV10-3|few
TGTGCCATCAGTGAATCGGGGTCACCCCTCCACTTT
CAISESGSPLHF
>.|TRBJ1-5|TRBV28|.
TGTGCCAGCAGCCCGACGGTAGGGGGGCCAACTCAGCCCCAGCATTTT
CASSPTVGGPTQPQHF
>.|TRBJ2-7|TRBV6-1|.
TGTGCCACCGCGGCCCTCACTCTCTACGAGCAGTACTTC
CATAALTLYEQYF
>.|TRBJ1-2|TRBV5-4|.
TGTGCCAGCAGCGGAATAACCGGGACGCAGTATGGCTACACCTTC
CASSGITGTQYGYTF
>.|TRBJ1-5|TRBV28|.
TGTGCCAGCAGTGTAGGGGAGCCCCAGCATTTT
CASSVGEPQHF
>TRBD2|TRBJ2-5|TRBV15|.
TGTGCCACCAGCAGAGCGGGGGGGGCTCGGAAGACCCAGTACTTC
CATSRAGGARKTQYF
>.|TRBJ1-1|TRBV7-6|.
TGTGCCAGCAGCTTATTTCGGGACACTGAAGCTTTCTTT
CASSLFRDTEAFF
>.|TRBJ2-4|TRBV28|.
TGTGCCAGCACCCCCGGTGCGCCCCCCAAAAACATTCAGTACTTC
CASTPGAPPKNIQYF
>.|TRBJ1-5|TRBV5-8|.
TGTGCCAGCAGCTTCGGGGGGGTAAGCAATCAGCCCCAGCATTTT
CASSFGGVSNQPQHF
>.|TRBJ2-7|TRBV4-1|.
TGCGCCAGCAGCCAGGTAGTAGCCCACGAGCAGTACTTC
CASSQVVAHEQYF
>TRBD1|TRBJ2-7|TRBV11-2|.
TGTGCCAGCAGCTTCGGACAGGGATTCTACGAGCAGTACTTC
CASSFGQGFYEQYF
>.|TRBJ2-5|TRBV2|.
TGTGCCAGCACCTTGTTCGGCGGATTGTACCAAGAGACCCAGTACTTC
CASTLFGGLYQETQYF
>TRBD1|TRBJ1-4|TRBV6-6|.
TGTGCCAGCAGTTGGGACAGGGAGAGGGAAAAACTGTTTTTT
CASSWDREREKLFF
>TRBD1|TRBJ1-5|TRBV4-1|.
TGCGCCAGCAGCCAGATCCTCCGGAGGACAGGGGGCGAGGTTCAGCATTTT
CASSQILRRTGGEVQHF
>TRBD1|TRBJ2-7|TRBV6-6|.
TGTGCCATAAAACCAGGGGGACCCTACGAGCAGTACTTC
CAIKPGGPYEQYF
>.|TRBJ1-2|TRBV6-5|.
TGTGCCAGCCAGGGCAACTATGGCTACACCTTC
CASQGNYGYTF
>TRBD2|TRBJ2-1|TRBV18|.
TGTGCCAGCTCACCAGGACTAGCGATTAACAATGAGCAGTTCTTC
CASSPGLAINNEQFF
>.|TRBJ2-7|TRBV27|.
TGTGCCAGCAGTTCATCCCCCGCTAGGGCCCACGAGCAGTACTTC
CASSSSPARAHEQYF
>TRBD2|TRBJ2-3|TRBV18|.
TGTGCCAGCTCACAACTAGCGGGGTCAGATACGCAGTATTTT
CASSQLAGSDTQYF
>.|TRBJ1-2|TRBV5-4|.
TGTGCCAGCAGCCTAATCGCGGGGAGGGATGGCTACACCTTC
CASSLIAGRDGYTF
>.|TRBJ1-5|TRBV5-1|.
TGCGCCAGCAGCGGGGGACTCAATCAGCCCCAGCATTTT
CASSGGLNQPQHF
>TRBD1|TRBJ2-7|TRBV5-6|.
TGTGCCAGCAGCTCCGGGACAGGGTCTCGTGTAGGTCGTTACGAGCAGTACTTC
CASSSGTGSRVGRYEQYF
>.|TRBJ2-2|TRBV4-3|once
TGCGCCAGCAGCCCTGGAGAGGGACGGGCCGCGGGAGGGGAGCTGTTTTTT
CASSPGEGRAAGGELFF
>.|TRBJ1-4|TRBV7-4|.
TGTGCCAGCAGCTTGGTAGCGGCCAGGGAAAAACTGTTTTTT
CASSLVAAREKLFF
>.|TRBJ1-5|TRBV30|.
TGTGCCTGGAGTCCACAGGGCCCTAATCAGCCCCAGCATTTT
CAWSPQGPNQPQHF
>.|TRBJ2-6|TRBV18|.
TGTGCCAGCTCACCACTCTCGGTTGGTGGGGCCAACGTCCTGACTTTC
CASSPLSVGGANVLTF
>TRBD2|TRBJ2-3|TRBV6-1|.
TGTGCCAGCAGGGCGACTAGCGGGAGCTTCGATACGCAGTATTTT
CASRATSGSFDTQYF
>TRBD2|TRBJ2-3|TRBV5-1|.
TGCGCCAGCAGCTCGAGCGGGGGCACAGATACGCAGTATTTT
CASSSSGGTDTQYF
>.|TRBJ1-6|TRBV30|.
TGTGCCTGGAGTGTATCGGGAAGGGATTCACCCCTCCACTTT
CAWSVSGRDSPLHF
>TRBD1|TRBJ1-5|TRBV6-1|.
TGTGCCAGCAGTCCCGGACAGGGGGCCACTCACCAGCATTTT
CASSPGQGATHQHF
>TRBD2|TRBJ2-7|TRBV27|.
TGTGCCAGCAGTTTACGCGCTAGCGGGCACCACGAGCAGTACTTC
CASSLRASGHHEQYF
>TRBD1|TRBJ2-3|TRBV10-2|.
TGCGCCAGCACCGACAGGGTTTCCAGGGATACGCAGTATTTT
CASTDRVSRDTQYF
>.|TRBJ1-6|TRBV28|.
TGTGCCAGCAGTCTCCAAGGGGGACCTAATAATTCACCCCTCCACTTT
CASSLQGGPNNSPLHF